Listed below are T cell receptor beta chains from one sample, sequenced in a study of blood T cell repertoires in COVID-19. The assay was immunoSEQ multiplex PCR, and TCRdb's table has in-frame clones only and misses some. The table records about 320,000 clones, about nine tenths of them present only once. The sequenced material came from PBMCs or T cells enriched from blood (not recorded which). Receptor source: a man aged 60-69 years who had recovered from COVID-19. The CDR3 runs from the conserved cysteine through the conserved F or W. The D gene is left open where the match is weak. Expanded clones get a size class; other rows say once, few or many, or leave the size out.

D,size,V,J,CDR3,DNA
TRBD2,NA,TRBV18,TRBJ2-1,CASSPLAGVQNEQFF,TGTGCCAGCTCACCACTAGCGGGAGTACAGAATGAGCAGTTCTTC
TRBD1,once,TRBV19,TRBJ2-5,CASSRGDRVGETQYF,TGTGCCAGTAGTAGGGGGGACAGGGTCGGTGAGACCCAGTACTTC
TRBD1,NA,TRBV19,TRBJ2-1,CASRSGTGFLF,TGTGCCAGTAGATCCGGGACAGGGTTCCTCTTC
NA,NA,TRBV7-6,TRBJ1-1,CASSLGRATTEAFF,TGTGCCAGCAGCTTAGGCAGGGCCACCACTGAAGCTTTCTTT
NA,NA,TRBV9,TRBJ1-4,CASSVGGRVGEKLFF,TGTGCCAGCAGCGTAGGTGGCAGGGTTGGCGAAAAACTGTTTTTT
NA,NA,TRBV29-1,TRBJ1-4,CSVEGTSTNEKLFF,TGCAGCGTTGAAGGGACTTCAACTAATGAAAAACTGTTTTTT
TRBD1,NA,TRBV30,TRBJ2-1,CAWSTDRGYNEQFF,TGTGCCTGGAGTACGGACAGGGGATACAATGAGCAGTTCTTC
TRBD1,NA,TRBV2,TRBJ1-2,CASRWTGRIDGYTF,TGTGCCAGCAGGTGGACAGGGAGGATAGATGGCTACACCTTC
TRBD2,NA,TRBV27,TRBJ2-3,CASSPERLAGGPHTQYF,TGTGCCAGCAGTCCAGAGCGACTAGCGGGAGGGCCGCATACGCAGTATTTT
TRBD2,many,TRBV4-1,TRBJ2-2,CASSQDTLPAAGATGELFF,TGCGCCAGCAGCCAAGACACGCTCCCAGCAGCGGGAGCCACCGGGGAGCTGTTTTTT
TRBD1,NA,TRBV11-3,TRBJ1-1,CASSLDQGATRNTEAFF,TGTGCCAGCAGCTTAGATCAGGGGGCCACGAGGAACACTGAAGCTTTCTTT
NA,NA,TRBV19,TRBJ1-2,CASSMGGGGGYTF,TGTGCCAGTAGTATGGGGGGAGGCGGCGGCTACACCTTC
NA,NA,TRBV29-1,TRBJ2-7,CSVELPGSYEQYF,TGCAGCGTTGAACTTCCAGGTTCCTACGAGCAGTACTTC
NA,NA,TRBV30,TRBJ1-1,CAWNDKGVVAEAFF,TGTGCCTGGAACGATAAGGGGGTGGTCGCTGAAGCTTTCTTT
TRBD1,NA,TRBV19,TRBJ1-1,CASTARDRDMNTEAFF,TGTGCCAGTACCGCTCGGGACAGGGATATGAACACTGAAGCTTTCTTT
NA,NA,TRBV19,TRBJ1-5,CASMRGVGNQPQHF,TGTGCCAGTATGCGGGGCGTTGGCAATCAGCCCCAGCATTTT
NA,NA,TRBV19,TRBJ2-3,CASSPGGLADTQYF,TGTGCCAGTAGCCCGGGGGGCCTCGCAGATACGCAGTATTTT
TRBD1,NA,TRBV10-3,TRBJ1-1,CAISVDRGTEAFF,TGTGCCATCAGTGTGGACAGGGGCACTGAAGCTTTCTTT
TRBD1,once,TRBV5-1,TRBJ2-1,CASSPGQGNNEQFF,TGCGCCAGCAGTCCGGGACAGGGGAACAATGAGCAGTTCTTC
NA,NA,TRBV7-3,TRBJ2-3,CASSSRVGDTQYF,TGTGCCAGCAGCTCCAGGGTTGGAGATACGCAGTATTTT
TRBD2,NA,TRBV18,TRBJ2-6,CASSPGGFGANVLTF,TGTGCCAGCTCACCGGGGGGGTTTGGGGCCAACGTCCTGACTTTC
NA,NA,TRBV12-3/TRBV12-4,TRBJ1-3,CASSQQGRDTIYF,TGTGCCAGCAGTCAACAGGGTAGGGACACCATATATTTT
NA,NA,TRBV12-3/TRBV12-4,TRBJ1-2,CASSRQDTYGYTF,TGTGCCAGCAGTCGACAGGATACCTATGGCTACACCTTC
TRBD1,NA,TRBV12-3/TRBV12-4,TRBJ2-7,CASRTGTVLEQYF,TGTGCCAGCAGAACCGGGACAGTCCTCGAGCAGTACTTC
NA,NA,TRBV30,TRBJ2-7,CAWSRGFEYEQYF,TGTGCCTGGAGTCGAGGGTTTGAGTACGAGCAGTACTTC
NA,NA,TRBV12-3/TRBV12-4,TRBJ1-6,CASSLTSSPLHF,TGTGCCAGCAGTTTGACAAGTTCACCCCTCCACTTT
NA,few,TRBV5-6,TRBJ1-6,CASSLSVDSPLHF,TGTGCCAGCAGCTTGTCGGTGGATTCACCCCTCCACTTT
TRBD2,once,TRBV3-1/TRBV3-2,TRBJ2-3,CASSQGGGTTQYF,TGTGCCAGCAGCCAAGGGGGGGGGACTACGCAGTATTTT
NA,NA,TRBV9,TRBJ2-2,CASSPRGTGELFF,TGTGCCAGCAGCCCCCGGGGAACCGGGGAGCTGTTTTTT
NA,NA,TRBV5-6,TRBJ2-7,CASRENVGRYEQYF,TGTGCCAGCAGGGAGAATGTCGGCCGCTACGAGCAGTACTTC
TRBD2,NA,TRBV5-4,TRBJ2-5,CASSQGAGGQETQYF,TGTGCCAGCAGCCAAGGAGCGGGGGGGCAAGAGACCCAGTACTTC
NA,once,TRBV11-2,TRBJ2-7,CASSFMYEQYF,TGTGCCAGCAGCTTCATGTACGAGCAGTACTTC
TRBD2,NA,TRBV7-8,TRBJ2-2,CASRTGGIGELFF,TGTGCCAGCAGAACGGGGGGGATCGGGGAGCTGTTTTTT
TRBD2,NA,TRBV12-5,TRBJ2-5,CASGLGLAGVETQYF,TGTGCTAGTGGTTTGGGCCTAGCGGGAGTTGAGACCCAGTACTTC
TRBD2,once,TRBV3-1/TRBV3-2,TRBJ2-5,CASSPRELGTSGETQYF,TGTGCCAGCAGCCCACGCGAGTTAGGGACTAGCGGAGAGACCCAGTACTTC
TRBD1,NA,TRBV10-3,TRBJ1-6,CAIRQGTGNNSPLHF,TGTGCCATCAGACAGGGGACAGGGAATAATTCACCCCTCCACTTT
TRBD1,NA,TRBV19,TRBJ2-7,CASRTGTASYEQYF,TGTGCCAGTAGAACCGGGACAGCATCCTACGAGCAGTACTTC
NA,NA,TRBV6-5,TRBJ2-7,CASRRGDPSSYEQYF,TGTGCCAGCAGGCGCGGTGATCCGAGCTCCTACGAGCAGTACTTC
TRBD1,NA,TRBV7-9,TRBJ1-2,CASSLAGQGRIDYGYTF,TGTGCCAGCAGCTTAGCAGGACAGGGAAGGATCGACTATGGCTACACCTTC
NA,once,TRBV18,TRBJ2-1,CASSSVRYNEQFF,TGTGCCAGCTCATCGGTCCGATACAATGAGCAGTTCTTC
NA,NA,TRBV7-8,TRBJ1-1,CASSLGGGSEAFF,TGTGCCAGCAGCTTAGGGGGGGGCTCTGAAGCTTTCTTT
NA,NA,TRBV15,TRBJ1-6,CATSRGAEDSSYNSPLHF,TGTGCCACCAGCAGAGGAGCGGAGGATAGCTCCTATAATTCACCCCTCCACTTT